What follows are 7 T cell receptor beta chains derived from one specimen sequenced in a study of OX40 agonist ivuxolimab in advanced cancers. To prepare the library, the immunoSEQ multiplex PCR assay was applied. TCRdb provides this immuneACCESS table in a form limited to in-frame rearrangements. Some clones are lacking; in checked studies, under half of them reflect an unresolved V gene, and why the rest are absent is not known. Counted in this sample were about 130,000 clones; 85% to 95% of them appeared once. The top ten hold more than 0.8% of the sample. Sample: CD4+ or CD8+ T cells sorted from blood, taken in a trial of the OX40 agonist ivuxolimab. The receptors originated from an adult with an advanced solid tumor such as melanoma, head and neck, liver or kidney cancer.

This chain uses TRBV18 with TRBJ2-2; D not resolved. V lost 0 bases to trimming and J lost 0 bases, with 11 bases between them. The CDR3 loop spans 17 amino acids. The germline V gene has CDR1 KGHSH and CDR2 LQKENI. The CDR3 is CASSPPIKLANTGELFF. The CDR3 DNA sequence: TGTGCCAGCTCACCACCTATAAAACTGGCGAACACCGGGGAGCTGTTTTTT.

The V call is TRBV5-1, the J call TRBJ2-1; 8 bases map to TRBD1. The CDR3 consists of 14 residues. Germline V gene data show CDR1 as SGHRS and CDR2 as YFSETQ. The trim removed 0 bases at V and 8 bases at J, leaving 4 bases unmatched. The CDR3 spells CASSLGTGLDEQFF. In DNA form, the CDR3 reads TGCGCCAGCAGCTTGGGGACAGGGTTAGATGAGCAGTTCTTC.

The chain links TRBV11-2 to TRBJ1-5; no definite D call. Germline assignment: CDR1 SGHAT and CDR2 FQNNGV. The ends were cut back, 5 bases at V and 1 base at J, with 9 bases in the middle. This CDR3 has 14 amino acids. The CDR3: CASSVGISNQPQHF. CDR3 DNA: TGTGCCAGCAGCGTAGGGATCAGCAATCAGCCCCAGCATTTT.

This chain uses TRBV4-3 with TRBJ2-1; D remains unclear. Trimming shortened V by 4 bases and J by 7 bases, and 5 bases separated the two germline ends. The CDR3 has 11 residues. Germline V gene lookup returns CDR1 LGHNA and CDR2 YSLEER. DNA for the CDR3: TGCGCCAGCAGCCTAGGGAATGAGCAGTTCTTC. Its translation: CASSLGNEQFF.

V and J are TRBV27 and TRBJ1-1; a weak D match, TRBD1 (5 bases). V dropped 1 base and J dropped 1 base, with 7 bases sitting between them. The CDR3 runs to 14 residues. The germline gives CDR1 MNHEY, CDR2 SMNVEV (reference sequence). In DNA form, the CDR3 reads TGTGCCAGCAGTTTATTCAGGGCGAACACTGAAGCTTTCTTT. It specifies CASSLFRANTEAFF.

V gene TRBV7-2 combines with J gene TRBJ2-7; TRBD1 matches 7 bases. V dropped 5 bases and J dropped 2; count of bases not matched to a gene: 6. The germline V gene encodes CDR1 SGHTA and CDR2 FQGNSA. This CDR3 is built from 14 residues. The CDR3: CASSARDSPYEQYF. The CDR3 bases are TGTGCCAGCAGCGCCCGGGACAGCCCCTACGAGCAGTACTTC.

V usage is TRBV15 and J usage is TRBJ2-1; TRBD2 matches 8 bases. The CDR3 is made up of 13 amino acids. The V segment lost 9 bases and the J segment 0 bases; nucleotides outside the gene matches: 1. Germline CDR1 is LNHNV and CDR2 is YYDKDF (reference sequence). The CDR3 protein is CATREGSYNEQFF. The CDR3 DNA follows: TGTGCCACACGGGAGGGCTCCTACAATGAGCAGTTCTTC.